This is a list of T cell receptor beta chains from one sample in a study of T cell changes during pregnancy in multiple sclerosis. Generated by immunoSEQ multiplex PCR, the TCRdb table keeps only in-frame clones and is missing some. The sample consists of around 80,000 clones, about 95% of them appearing once. The input for sequencing was peripheral blood, taken in the second trimester of pregnancy. The source is a female donor with multiple sclerosis, enrolled in a pregnancy study. The CDR3 runs from the conserved cysteine through the conserved F or W. Each record gives: J gene, V gene, D gene, clone size, CDR3 DNA, CDR3 protein. D genes are given only for firm matches. Expanded clones are given a class, and other clones once, few, many or no size at all.

TRBJ1-4 | TRBV4-2 | NA | NA | TGTGCCAGCAGCCAAGATACCGAACATCTGTTTTTT | CASSQDTEHLFF
TRBJ2-3 | TRBV7-2 | NA | NA | TGTGCCAGCAGCCCCCGGAGGGCAGATACGCAGTATTTT | CASSPRRADTQYF
TRBJ2-5 | TRBV5-1 | TRBD1 | NA | TGCGCCAGCAGCTTTACAGGGGTCCAAGAGACCCAGTACTTC | CASSFTGVQETQYF
TRBJ1-5 | TRBV19 | NA | once | TGTGCCAGTAGTATGGCAGGGGCGGGTAATCAGCCCCAGCATTTT | CASSMAGAGNQPQHF
TRBJ2-7 | TRBV5-1 | NA | NA | TGCGCCAGCAGCTTGGGATCGGGTTACGAGCAGTACTTC | CASSLGSGYEQYF
TRBJ1-5 | TRBV28 | NA | NA | TGTGCCAGCAGACCGCCCGACGGGTATCAGCCCCAGCATTTT | CASRPPDGYQPQHF
TRBJ2-3 | TRBV7-2 | TRBD2 | NA | TGTGCCAGCAGAGGACTAGCGGGGCTTAGCACAGATACGCAGTATTTT | CASRGLAGLSTDTQYF
TRBJ2-7 | TRBV7-9 | TRBD1 | NA | TGTGCCAGCAGCTCATTGCTAGGACAGGGGATCTACGAGCAGTACTTC | CASSSLLGQGIYEQYF
TRBJ1-5 | TRBV19 | NA | NA | TGTGCCAGTTCCCCCGGGACACTAAGCAATCAGCCCCAGCATTTT | CASSPGTLSNQPQHF
TRBJ2-7 | TRBV7-6 | TRBD2 | NA | TGTGCCAGCAGCTTCGATACGGTCCGGGAGACTAGCGGGAACTACGAGCAGTACTTC | CASSFDTVRETSGNYEQYF
TRBJ2-3 | TRBV19 | TRBD2 | few | TGTGCCAGTAGTATCGCTAGCGGGGGCAGCACAGATACGCAGTATTTT | CASSIASGGSTDTQYF
TRBJ2-7 | TRBV14 | TRBD1 | NA | TGTGCCAGCAGCCCCCTGACAGGGGCTAGCGAGCAGTACTTC | CASSPLTGASEQYF
TRBJ2-1 | TRBV7-6 | TRBD2 | once | TGTGCCAGCAGCTTTAGCGGGGCCGGTTACAATGAGCAGTTCTTC | CASSFSGAGYNEQFF
TRBJ2-2 | TRBV15 | TRBD1 | few | TGTGCCACCGCAACGCGGGACAGGGGATTCGGGGAGCTGTTTTTT | CATATRDRGFGELFF
TRBJ2-3 | TRBV14 | TRBD2 | NA | TGTGCCAGCAGCCAAGATCAAGGACTAGCGGGAGGGCCGGCAGATACGCAGTATTTT | CASSQDQGLAGGPADTQYF
TRBJ2-3 | TRBV7-9 | NA | NA | TGTGCCAGCAGCCGGGACTGGGGAGATACGCAGTATTTT | CASSRDWGDTQYF
TRBJ2-6 | TRBV7-2 | NA | NA | TGTGCCAGCAGCTTCTGGAGTCTAGCGTTAGTCTCTGGGGCCAACGTCCTGACTTTC | CASSFWSLALVSGANVLTF
TRBJ1-1 | TRBV5-4 | NA | NA | TGTGCCAGCAGCGGACCGGGAGGCATTCAGGTTAGCACTGAAGCTTTCTTT | CASSGPGGIQVSTEAFF
TRBJ2-1 | TRBV14 | TRBD2 | NA | TGTGCCAGCAGCCAAGACGGCGGGAGCTCCTACAATGAGCAGTTCTTC | CASSQDGGSSYNEQFF
TRBJ2-3 | TRBV2 | NA | NA | TGTGCCAGCACCGCGGAGGGGAATAAGCCCCAGTATTTT | CASTAEGNKPQYF
TRBJ2-3 | TRBV29-1 | TRBD1 | NA | TGCAGCGTTGACCAGGGGGCGCATCGCACAGATACGCAGTATTTT | CSVDQGAHRTDTQYF
TRBJ2-2 | TRBV19 | TRBD1 | NA | TGTGCCAGTAGTATGGCCCCCCCCGGACAGGGGGGTACCGGGGAGCTGTTTTTT | CASSMAPPGQGGTGELFF
TRBJ2-3 | TRBV19 | TRBD2 | NA | TGTGCCAGTAGTATCCCCAGAGCGGGAGACACAGATACGCAGTATTTT | CASSIPRAGDTDTQYF
TRBJ2-1 | TRBV5-4 | NA | NA | TGTGCCAGCAGCCCGGAGGGAATTGAGCAGTTCTTC | CASSPEGIEQFF
TRBJ2-1 | TRBV5-1 | NA | NA | TGCGCCAGCAGGCGTGACAGTTCCCTTTACTCCTACAATGAGCAGTTCTTC | CASRRDSSLYSYNEQFF
TRBJ1-5 | TRBV28 | NA | NA | TGTGCCAGCAGTTCACGTAACAGGGTCAATCAGCCCCAGCATTTT | CASSSRNRVNQPQHF